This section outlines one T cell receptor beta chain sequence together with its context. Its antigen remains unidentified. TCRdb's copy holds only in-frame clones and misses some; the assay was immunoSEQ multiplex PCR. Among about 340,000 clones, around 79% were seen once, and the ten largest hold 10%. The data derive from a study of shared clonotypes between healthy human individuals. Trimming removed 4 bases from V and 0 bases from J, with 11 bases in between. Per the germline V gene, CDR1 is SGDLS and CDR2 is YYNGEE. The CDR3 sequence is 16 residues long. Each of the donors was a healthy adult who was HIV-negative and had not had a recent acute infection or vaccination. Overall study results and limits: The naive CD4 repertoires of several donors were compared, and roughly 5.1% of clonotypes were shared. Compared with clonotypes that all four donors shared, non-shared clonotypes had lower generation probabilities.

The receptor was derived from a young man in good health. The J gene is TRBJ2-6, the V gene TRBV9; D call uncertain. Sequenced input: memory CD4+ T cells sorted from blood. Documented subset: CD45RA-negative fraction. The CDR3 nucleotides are TGTGCCAGCAGCCTGACGGACGGCTCTGGGGCCAACGTCCTGACTTTC. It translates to CASSLTDGSGANVLTF. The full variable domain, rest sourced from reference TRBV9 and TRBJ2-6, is DSGVTQTPKHLITATGQRVTLRCSPRSGDLSVYWYQQSLDQGLQFLIQYYNGEERAKGNILERFSAQQFPDLHSELNLSSLELGDSALYFCASSLTDGSGANVLTFGAGSRLTVL.